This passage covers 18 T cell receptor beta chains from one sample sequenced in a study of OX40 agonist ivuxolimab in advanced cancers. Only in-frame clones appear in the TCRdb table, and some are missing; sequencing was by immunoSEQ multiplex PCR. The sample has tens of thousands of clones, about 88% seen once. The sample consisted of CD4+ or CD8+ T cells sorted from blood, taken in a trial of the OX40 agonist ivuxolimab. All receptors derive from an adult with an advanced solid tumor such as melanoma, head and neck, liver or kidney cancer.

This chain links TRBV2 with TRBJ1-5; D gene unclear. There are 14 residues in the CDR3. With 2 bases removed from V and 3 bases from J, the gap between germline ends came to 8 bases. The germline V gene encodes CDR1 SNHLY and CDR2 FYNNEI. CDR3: CASSERTVNQPQHF. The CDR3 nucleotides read TGTGCCAGCAGTGAACGGACGGTCAATCAGCCCCAGCATTTT.

The CDR3: CASSVGALTSTDTQYF. The CDR3 DNA reads TGTGCCAGCAGCGTCGGTGCTTTAACTAGCACAGATACGCAGTATTTT. The rearrangement uses TRBV9 and TRBJ2-3, with D uncertain. The CDR3 sequence is 16 residues long. V lost 2 bases and J lost 0, with 13 bases in between. CDR1 SGDLS and CDR2 YYNGEE come from the germline V gene.

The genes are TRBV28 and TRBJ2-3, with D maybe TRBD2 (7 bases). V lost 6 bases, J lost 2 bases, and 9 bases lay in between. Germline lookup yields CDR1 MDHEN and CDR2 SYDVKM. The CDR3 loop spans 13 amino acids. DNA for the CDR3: TGTGCCAGCAGGGGGGGGCCCACAGATACGCAGTATTTT. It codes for CASRGGPTDTQYF.

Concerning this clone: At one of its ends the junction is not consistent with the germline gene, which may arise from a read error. The CDR3 DNA reads as TGTGCCAGCAATGAAGGTTGGGGGTGGGAGACCCAGTACTTC. It specifies CASNEGWGWETQYF. The chain has TRBV6-1 and TRBJ2-5, with D tentatively TRBD1 or TRBD2 (5 bases each). The CDR3 spans 14 residues. Germline assignment: CDR1 MNHNS and CDR2 SASEGT.

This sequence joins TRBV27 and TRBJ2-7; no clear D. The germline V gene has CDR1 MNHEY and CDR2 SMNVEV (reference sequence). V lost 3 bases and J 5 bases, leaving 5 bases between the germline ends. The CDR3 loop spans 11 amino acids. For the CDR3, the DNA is TGTGCCAGCAGTTTCCGGAACGAGCAGTACTTC. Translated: CASSFRNEQYF.

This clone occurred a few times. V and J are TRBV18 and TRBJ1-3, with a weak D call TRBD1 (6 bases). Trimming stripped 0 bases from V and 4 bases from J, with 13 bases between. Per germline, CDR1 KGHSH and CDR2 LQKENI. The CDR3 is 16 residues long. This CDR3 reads CASSPPIGGGGNTIYF. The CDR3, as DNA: TGTGCCAGCTCACCACCTATAGGGGGAGGAGGAAACACCATATATTTT.

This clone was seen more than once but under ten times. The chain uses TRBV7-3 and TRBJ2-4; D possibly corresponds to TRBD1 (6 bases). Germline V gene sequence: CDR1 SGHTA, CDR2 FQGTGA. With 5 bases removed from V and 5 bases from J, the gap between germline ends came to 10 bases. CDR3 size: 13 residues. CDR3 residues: CASSPGHQNIQYF. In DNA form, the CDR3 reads TGTGCCAGCAGCCCGGGACACCAAAACATTCAGTACTTC.

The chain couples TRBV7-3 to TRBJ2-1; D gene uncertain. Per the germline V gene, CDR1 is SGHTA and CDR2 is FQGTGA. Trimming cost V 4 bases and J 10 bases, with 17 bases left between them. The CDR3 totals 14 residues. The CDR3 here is CASSSEAHHREQFF. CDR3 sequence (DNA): TGTGCCAGCAGCTCCGAGGCCCACCACCGGGAGCAGTTCTTC.

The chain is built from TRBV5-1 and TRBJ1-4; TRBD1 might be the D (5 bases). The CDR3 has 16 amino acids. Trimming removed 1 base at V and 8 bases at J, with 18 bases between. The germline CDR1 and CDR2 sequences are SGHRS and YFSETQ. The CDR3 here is CASSLIGARVGEKLFF. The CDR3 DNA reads TGCGCCAGCAGCTTGATTGGTGCCAGGGTAGGCGAAAAACTGTTTTTT.

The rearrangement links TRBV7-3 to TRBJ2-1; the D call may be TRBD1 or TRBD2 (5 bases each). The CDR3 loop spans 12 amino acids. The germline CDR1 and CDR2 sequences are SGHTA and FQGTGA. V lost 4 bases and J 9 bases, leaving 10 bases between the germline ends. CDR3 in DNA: TGTGCCAGCAGCTCCCCCGGGACTGAGCAGTTCTTC. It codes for CASSSPGTEQFF.

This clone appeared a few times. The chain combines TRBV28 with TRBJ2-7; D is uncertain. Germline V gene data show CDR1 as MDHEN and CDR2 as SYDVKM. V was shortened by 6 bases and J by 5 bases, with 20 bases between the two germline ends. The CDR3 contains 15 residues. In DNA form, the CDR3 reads TGTGCCAGCAGCCCTTTGGACCCATTAATGAACGAGCAGTACTTC. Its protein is CASSPLDPLMNEQYF.

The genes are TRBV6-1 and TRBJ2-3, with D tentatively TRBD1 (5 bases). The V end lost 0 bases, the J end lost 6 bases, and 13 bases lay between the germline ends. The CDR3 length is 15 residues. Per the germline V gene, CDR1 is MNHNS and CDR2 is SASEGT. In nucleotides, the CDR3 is TGTGCCAGCAGTGAAGCGTCAGGGCCAAGGGATACGCAGTATTTT. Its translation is CASSEASGPRDTQYF.

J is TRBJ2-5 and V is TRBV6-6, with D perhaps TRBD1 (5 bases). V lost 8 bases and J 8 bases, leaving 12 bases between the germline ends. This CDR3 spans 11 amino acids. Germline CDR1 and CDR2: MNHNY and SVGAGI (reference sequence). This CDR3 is CASGDQGTQYF. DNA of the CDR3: TGTGCCAGCGGCGACCAGGGTACCCAGTACTTC.

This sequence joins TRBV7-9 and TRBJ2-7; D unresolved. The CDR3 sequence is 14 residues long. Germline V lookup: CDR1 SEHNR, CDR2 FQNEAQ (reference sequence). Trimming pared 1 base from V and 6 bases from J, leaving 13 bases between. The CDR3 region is CASSLDTSLREQYF. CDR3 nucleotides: TGTGCCAGCAGCTTAGATACGAGCCTACGCGAGCAGTACTTC.

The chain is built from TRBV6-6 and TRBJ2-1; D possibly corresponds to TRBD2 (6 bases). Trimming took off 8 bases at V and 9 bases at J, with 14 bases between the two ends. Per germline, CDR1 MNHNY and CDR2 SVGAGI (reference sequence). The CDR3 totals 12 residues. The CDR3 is CASGGTHSEQFF. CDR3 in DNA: TGTGCCAGCGGGGGGACTCACAGTGAGCAGTTCTTC.

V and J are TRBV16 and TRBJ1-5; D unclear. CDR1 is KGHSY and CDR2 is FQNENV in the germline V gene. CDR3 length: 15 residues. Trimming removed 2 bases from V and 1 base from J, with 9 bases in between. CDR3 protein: CASSQLEGSNQPQHF. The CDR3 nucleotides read TGTGCCAGCAGCCAACTGGAGGGAAGCAATCAGCCCCAGCATTTT. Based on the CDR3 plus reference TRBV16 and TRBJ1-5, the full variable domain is GEEVAQTPKHLVRGEGQKAKLYCAPIKGHSYVFWYQQVLKNEFKFLISFQNENVFDETGMPKERFSAKCLPNSPCSLEIQATKLEDSAVYFCASSQLEGSNQPQHFGDGTRLSIL.

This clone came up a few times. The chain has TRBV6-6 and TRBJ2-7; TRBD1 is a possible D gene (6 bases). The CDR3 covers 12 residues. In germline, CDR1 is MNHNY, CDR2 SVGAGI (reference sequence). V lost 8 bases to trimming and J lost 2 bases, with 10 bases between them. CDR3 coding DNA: TGTGCCAGCCAGGACAGAGCCTACGAGCAGTACTTC. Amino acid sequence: CASQDRAYEQYF.

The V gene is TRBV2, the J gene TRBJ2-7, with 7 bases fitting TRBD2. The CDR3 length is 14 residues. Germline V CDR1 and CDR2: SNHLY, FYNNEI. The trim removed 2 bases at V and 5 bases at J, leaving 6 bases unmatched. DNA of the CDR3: TGTGCCAGCAGTGAATGGGAGGGTGCGGACGAGCAGTACTTC. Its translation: CASSEWEGADEQYF.